The 10 T cell receptor beta chains below come from one sample, sequenced in a study of post-analysis software for immune sequencing data. Study-level points and caveats: Controls showed lower frequencies than patients for roughly five TRBV segments, and TRBV5-6, TRBV5-1 and TRBV20-1 were among these.

What these receptors recognize is not known. Sequencing libraries made from TCR beta cDNA carried unique molecular identifiers. TCRdb independently ran MiXCR on the PCR reads; one entry per CDR3 protein. The data hold roughly 650,000 distinct CDR3 sequences, with roughly three fifths observed a single time. Sequenced: blood. The receptors originated from a girl aged 2-10 years with multiple sclerosis.

This clonotype was found a few times. The rearrangement joins TRBV4-3 to TRBJ1-2; 7 nucleotides align to TRBD1. This CDR3 region has 14 residues. V shed 3 bases, J shed 2 bases, and the junction held 3 bases outside the gene matches. Germline V gives CDR1 LGHNA, CDR2 YSLEER. The CDR3 DNA follows: TGCGCCAGCAGCCAGCAACAGGGGAACTATGGCTACACCTTC. Translated: CASSQQQGNYGYTF.

The rearrangement joins TRBV4-1 to TRBJ1-1; maybe TRBD1 (5 bases). CDR3 length equals 15 residues. The V and J ends lost 0 bases and 5 bases respectively, with 13 bases between them. CDR1 and CDR2 from the germline V gene are MGHRA and YSYEKL. In nucleotides, the CDR3 is TGCGCCAGCAGCCAAGACGGGGCCGGGGGGACTGAAGCTTTCTTT. Translated, it gives CASSQDGAGGTEAFF.

The chain links TRBV12-3 or TRBV12-4 to TRBJ2-7; 9 bases are shared with TRBD1. TRBJ2-5 matches the DNA end more closely, so the J call is doubtful. The CDR3 covers 14 residues. CDR3 DNA: TGTGCCAGCAGTCGGGTACAGGGGGCTGAGACCCAGTACTTC. This gives the protein CASSRVQGAETQYF.

The rearrangement joins TRBV29-1 to TRBJ1-1; 11 positions agree with TRBD1. The junction had 10 bases not matched to a gene; V was cut back by 8 bases and J by 11 bases. The CDR3 is 12 amino acids. In germline, CDR1 is SQVTM, CDR2 ANQGSEA. The CDR3 loop is CSSLRTGGTAFF. In DNA, the CDR3 is TGCAGCTCCCTGCGGACAGGGGGCACGGCTTTCTTT.

The genes are TRBV29-1 and TRBJ2-5; 7 bases align to TRBD2. J was trimmed by 2 bases and V by 6 bases; bases with no gene match: 9. Germline-derived CDR1 and CDR2 are SQVTM and ANQGSEA. The CDR3 spans 14 residues. The CDR3 DNA follows: TGCAGCGTGAAGGGGCTAGCGGTACAAGAGACCCAGTACTTC. Translation: CSVKGLAVQETQYF.

This clonotype has only a few counts. This rearrangement joins TRBV3-1 to TRBJ2-3; TRBD2 might be the D (6 bases). This CDR3 region has 15 residues. In germline, CDR1 is LGHDT, CDR2 YNNKEL (reference sequence). Trimming stripped 4 bases from V and 3 bases from J, with 14 bases between. Here the CDR3 reads CASSPSGVQTDTQYF. CDR3 coding DNA: TGTGCCAGCAGCCCTTCGGGGGTCCAAACAGATACGCAGTATTTT.

The chain carries TRBV7-3 and TRBJ2-7; 14 bases line up with TRBD2. The junction had 6 bases not matched to a gene; V was cut back by 6 bases and J by 5 bases. CDR3 length: 15 residues. Germline assignment: CDR1 SGHTA and CDR2 FQGTGA. For the CDR3, the DNA is TGTGCCAGCAGTTCTGGGACTAGCGGGAGTAACGAGCAGTACTTC. It is translated as CASSSGTSGSNEQYF. The full variable domain, rest sourced from reference TRBV7-3 and TRBJ2-7, is GAGVSQTPSNKVTEKGKYVELRCDPISGHTALYWYRQSLGQGPEFLIYFQGTGAADDSGLPNDRFFAVRPEGSVSTLKIQRTERGDSAVYLCASSSGTSGSNEQYFGPGTRLTVT.

The V gene is TRBV7-8, the J gene TRBJ2-1; 8 bases align to TRBD2. Trimming cost V 5 bases and J 6 bases; bases outside gene matches: 12. Germline assignment: CDR1 SGHVS and CDR2 FQNEAQ. The CDR3 covers 16 residues. The CDR3 region is CASSNPGLGPSNEQFF. The CDR3 nucleotides read TGTGCCAGCAGCAACCCGGGACTAGGGCCCAGCAATGAGCAGTTCTTC.

Only one count was recorded for this clonotype. The chain has TRBV3-1 and TRBJ2-1; D remains unclear. Germline V gene lookup returns CDR1 LGHDT and CDR2 YNNKEL (reference sequence). Trimming removed 1 base at V and 14 bases at J, with 9 bases between. The CDR3 has 11 amino acids. The CDR3 DNA sequence: TGTGCCAGCAGCCAAGTTGATAGGAAGTTCTTC. It translates to CASSQVDRKFF.

The chain has TRBV2 and TRBJ1-6; D gene ambiguous. Germline V gives CDR1 SNHLY, CDR2 FYNNEI. Deletions cut 5 bases from V and 5 bases from J, with 16 bases between. There are 16 residues in the CDR3. The CDR3 bases are TGTGCCAGCAGTCTCTTGGGAGGGTCGAATAATTCACCCCTCCACTTT. Translation gives CASSLLGGSNNSPLHF.